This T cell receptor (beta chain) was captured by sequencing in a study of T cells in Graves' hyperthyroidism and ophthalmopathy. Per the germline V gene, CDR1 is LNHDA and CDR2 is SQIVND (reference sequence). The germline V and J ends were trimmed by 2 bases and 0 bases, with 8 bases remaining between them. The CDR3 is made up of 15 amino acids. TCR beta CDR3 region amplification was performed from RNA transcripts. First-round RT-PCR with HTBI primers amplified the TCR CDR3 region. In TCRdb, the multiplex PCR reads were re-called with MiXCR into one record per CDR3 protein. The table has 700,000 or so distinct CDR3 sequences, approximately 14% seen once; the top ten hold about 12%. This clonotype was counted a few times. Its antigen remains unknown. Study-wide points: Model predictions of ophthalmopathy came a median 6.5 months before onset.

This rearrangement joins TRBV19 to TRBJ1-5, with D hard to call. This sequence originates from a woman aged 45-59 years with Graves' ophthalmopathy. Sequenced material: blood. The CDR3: CASSIPGFSNQPQHF. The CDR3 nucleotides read TGTGCCAGTAGTATACCCGGTTTTAGCAATCAGCCCCAGCATTTT.